The present T cell receptor (beta chain) was sequenced within a study of response to subunit inactivated influenza vaccine. Study-level points and caveats: T cells newly recruited by each seasonal influenza vaccination are few, the authors suggested.

This clonotype was detected many times. The antigen is unknown. MiXCR, applied by TCRdb to the RT-PCR reads, yields one record per CDR3 protein. The sample shows around 170,000 distinct CDR3 sequences, roughly a tenth of them seen only once. The trim removed 2 bases at V and 1 base at J, leaving 4 bases unmatched. This CDR3 is 16 amino acids long. Germline V gene lookup returns CDR1 KGHSH and CDR2 LQKENI. This clonotype was sampled from a man between 50 and 70 years old who received an inactivated influenza vaccine. The V and J genes are TRBV18 and TRBJ2-7; 11 bases agree with TRBD2. The source material was CD8+ T cells sorted from PBMCs, sampled less than 25 months after vaccination. The CDR3 protein is CASSPGGTSGSYEQYF. CDR3 sequence (DNA): TGTGCCAGCTCACCAGGTGGGACTAGCGGATCCTACGAGCAGTACTTC.